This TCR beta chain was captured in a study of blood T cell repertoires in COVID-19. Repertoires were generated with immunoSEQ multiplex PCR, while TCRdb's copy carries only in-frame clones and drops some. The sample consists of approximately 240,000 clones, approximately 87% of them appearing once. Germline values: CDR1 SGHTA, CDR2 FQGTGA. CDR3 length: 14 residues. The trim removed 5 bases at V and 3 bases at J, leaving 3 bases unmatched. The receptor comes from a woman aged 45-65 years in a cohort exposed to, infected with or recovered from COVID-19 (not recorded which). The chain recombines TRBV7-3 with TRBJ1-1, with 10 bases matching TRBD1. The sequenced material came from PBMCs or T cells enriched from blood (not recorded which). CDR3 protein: CASSLGTGDTEAFF. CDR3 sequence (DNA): TGTGCCAGCAGCCTCGGGACAGGGGACACTGAAGCTTTCTTT.